The TCR beta chain described here comes from a study of T cells in Graves' hyperthyroidism and ophthalmopathy. This clonotype showed up just a few times. Looked up from germline, CDR1 is DFQATT and CDR2 is SNEGSKA (reference sequence). V lost 0 bases and J lost 2, with 11 bases in between. The CDR3 consists of 14 residues. From RNA transcripts, TCR beta CDR3 regions were amplified. HTBI primers were the set used in a first-round RT-PCR of the TCR CDR3. TCRdb reanalysed the multiplex PCR reads using MiXCR and keeps one entry per CDR3 protein. The sample lists 600,000 to 650,000 distinct CDR3 sequences, about 17% occurring once.

The sequenced material came from blood. The TCR sequence derives from a woman under 40 with Graves' hyperthyroidism. The chain carries TRBV20-1 and TRBJ2-7; unclear D gene. As DNA, the CDR3 is TGCAGTGCTAGAGATTCTTCTTATACCTACGAGCAGTACTTC. It codes for CSARDSSYTYEQYF.